This record concerns one T cell receptor (beta chain) sequence. Its antigen remains undetermined. Base qualities are missing; no much larger clone stands one base away. The method was the immunoSEQ multiplex PCR assay. DNA from the cultured, isolated CD4+ T cells was subjected to TCR beta CDR3 sequencing. The paper's data handling went like this. Non-productive TCR sequences were removed, reads were trimmed to the CDR3 region, and CDR3s of at least 7 amino acids were retained. Antigen-specific clonotypes were identified using the MANAFEST web app by comparison of expansion in peptide wells against reference cultures. To count as positive, a clone had to show expansion at FDR<0.05 compared with the reference and with all other wells, an odds ratio above 5, and a frequency above 0.1% in two replicate wells. A clonotype was defined as cross-reactive if the clonotype was significantly expanded both in SARS-CoV-2 spike wells and in at least one common cold coronavirus spike condition. Levenshtein distance calculated with the stringdist R package was used to assess CDR3 similarity, and unrooted trees were constructed with ape in R 3.6.1. Drawn from immuneACCESS, this table holds only the in-frame rearrangements with V and J called that TCRdb kept. Clones are partly lost; checked studies trace under half to an unresolved V gene and leave the rest unexplained. V, J and clone size are taken as reported in that table, and D and trimming were inferred from the DNA itself. Present in this sample are about 34,000 clones, roughly 75% of which were seen just once. The top ten clonotypes cover around 6.6% of the sample.

At the junction V is shortened by 0 bases and J by 2 bases, with 8 bases in between. Per the germline V gene, LGHNA is the CDR1 and YSLEER is the CDR2. The CDR3, from cysteine to phenylalanine, totals 15 residues. This entry keeps only the CDR3 DNA: 45 bases, framed from base 1. The data originate from a study of vaccination effects on CD4 cells after COVID-19 (dated by TCRdb to 2021 to 2024). Regarding the research as a whole: In the ViraFEST assay, PBMC were stimulated with viral peptide pools, and TCR sequencing was then used to find antigen-specific CD4+ T cell clonotypes based on their expansion. Each well held 1.5 million to 2 million PBMC cultured in IMDM containing approximately 5.3% human AB serum, around 10 IU/ml IL-2 and gentamicin, along with around 11 ug/ml peptides. Three convalescent patients were sampled early (day +14) and late (day +241, +227, +161 respectively) after vaccination. Cultures from other donors in the study were sequenced using the Oncomine TCR Beta short-read assay on an Illumina iSeq 100. In both COVID-19 convalescent patients and infection-naive vaccine recipients, the study compared SARS-CoV-2 spike-specific CD4+ TCR repertoires from before mRNA vaccination with those from after it. Across the study, the median time from the second dose to post-vaccine sampling was 72 days (range 14 to 241). The full study included over 8 COVID-19 convalescent patients and a few SARS-CoV-2-naive healthy vaccine recipients.

General conclusions and limits of the study: Among convalescent patients, the spike-reactive repertoire after vaccination was made up mainly of new vaccine-induced clones that were largely distinct from the clones induced by infection. Both infection-induced and vaccine-induced clones contracted markedly at late post-vaccination timepoints, which is consistent with waning T cell responses. The study was limited by a small number of convalescent patients and lacked early post-infection timepoints.

After 10 to 11 days of culture, CD4+ T cells were isolated with the EasySep CD4+ T cell isolation kit. Convalescent patients had PCR-confirmed SARS-CoV-2 infection between March and December 2020, before Alpha, Beta and Delta variants emerged in the United States. Each participant received two doses of an mRNA SARS-CoV-2 vaccine, either BNT162b2 or mRNA-1273. On days 3 and 7, half of the culture medium was replaced with fresh IL-2-containing medium. Unless otherwise noted, each peptide stimulation condition was cultured in triplicate wells. PBMC were separated from whole blood using Ficoll-Paque Plus gradient centrifugation and were then either cryopreserved at -140C or used fresh. The QIAamp micro DNA kit was used to extract genomic DNA from the cultured CD4+ T cells.

The receptor chain draws on TRBV4-3 and TRBJ1-3, with the D segment identity uncertain. The TCR originated in a human donor who had a prior SARS-CoV-2 infection. The input for sequencing was CD4+ T cells from PBMCs cultured without peptide, taken after COVID-19 vaccination. The DNA is TGCGCCAGCAGCCAAGATCCAGGAACTGGAAACACCATATATTTT. Protein translation: CASSQDPGTGNTIYF.